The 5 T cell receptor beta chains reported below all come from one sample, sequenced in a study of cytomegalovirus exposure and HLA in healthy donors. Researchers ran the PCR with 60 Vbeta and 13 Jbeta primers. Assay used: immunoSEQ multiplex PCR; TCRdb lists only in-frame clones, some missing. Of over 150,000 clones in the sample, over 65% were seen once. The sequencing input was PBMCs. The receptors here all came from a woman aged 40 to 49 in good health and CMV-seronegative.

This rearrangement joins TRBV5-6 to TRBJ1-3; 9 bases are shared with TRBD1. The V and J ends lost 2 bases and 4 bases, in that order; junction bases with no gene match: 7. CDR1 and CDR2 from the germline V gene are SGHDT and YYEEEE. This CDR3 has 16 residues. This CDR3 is CASSLGDREVGNTIYF. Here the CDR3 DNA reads TGTGCCAGCAGCTTAGGGGACAGGGAGGTCGGAAACACCATATATTTT.

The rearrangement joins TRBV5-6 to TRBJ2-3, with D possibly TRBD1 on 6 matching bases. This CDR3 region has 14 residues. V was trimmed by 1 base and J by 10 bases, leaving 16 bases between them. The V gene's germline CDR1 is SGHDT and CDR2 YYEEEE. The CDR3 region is CASSLPTGQIAQYF. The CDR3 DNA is TGTGCCAGCAGCTTGCCGACTGGACAGATTGCGCAGTATTTT.

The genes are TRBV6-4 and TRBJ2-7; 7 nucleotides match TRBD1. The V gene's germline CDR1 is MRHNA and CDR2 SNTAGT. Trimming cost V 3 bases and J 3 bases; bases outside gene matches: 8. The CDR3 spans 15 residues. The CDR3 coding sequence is TGTGCCAGCAGTGAGCGACAGGGATCAGTCTACGAGCAGTACTTC. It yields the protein CASSERQGSVYEQYF.

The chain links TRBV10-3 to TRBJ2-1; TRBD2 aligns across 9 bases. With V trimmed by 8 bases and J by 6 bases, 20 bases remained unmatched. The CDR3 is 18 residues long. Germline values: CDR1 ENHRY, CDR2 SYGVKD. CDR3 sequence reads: CAISNAFSGRGDFNEQFF. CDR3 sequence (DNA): TGTGCCATCTCTAACGCATTTAGCGGGAGAGGAGACTTCAATGAGCAGTTCTTC.

The CDR3 loop reads CSVDAGQGTDTQYF. Written as DNA, the CDR3 is TGCAGCGTTGATGCAGGACAGGGAACAGATACGCAGTATTTT. The J gene is TRBJ2-3, the V gene TRBV29-1; 8 bases agree with TRBD1. The CDR3 has 14 residues. J gave up 3 bases and V 3 bases, and 5 bases lay outside the gene matches. The germline V gene encodes CDR1 SQVTM and CDR2 ANQGSEA.